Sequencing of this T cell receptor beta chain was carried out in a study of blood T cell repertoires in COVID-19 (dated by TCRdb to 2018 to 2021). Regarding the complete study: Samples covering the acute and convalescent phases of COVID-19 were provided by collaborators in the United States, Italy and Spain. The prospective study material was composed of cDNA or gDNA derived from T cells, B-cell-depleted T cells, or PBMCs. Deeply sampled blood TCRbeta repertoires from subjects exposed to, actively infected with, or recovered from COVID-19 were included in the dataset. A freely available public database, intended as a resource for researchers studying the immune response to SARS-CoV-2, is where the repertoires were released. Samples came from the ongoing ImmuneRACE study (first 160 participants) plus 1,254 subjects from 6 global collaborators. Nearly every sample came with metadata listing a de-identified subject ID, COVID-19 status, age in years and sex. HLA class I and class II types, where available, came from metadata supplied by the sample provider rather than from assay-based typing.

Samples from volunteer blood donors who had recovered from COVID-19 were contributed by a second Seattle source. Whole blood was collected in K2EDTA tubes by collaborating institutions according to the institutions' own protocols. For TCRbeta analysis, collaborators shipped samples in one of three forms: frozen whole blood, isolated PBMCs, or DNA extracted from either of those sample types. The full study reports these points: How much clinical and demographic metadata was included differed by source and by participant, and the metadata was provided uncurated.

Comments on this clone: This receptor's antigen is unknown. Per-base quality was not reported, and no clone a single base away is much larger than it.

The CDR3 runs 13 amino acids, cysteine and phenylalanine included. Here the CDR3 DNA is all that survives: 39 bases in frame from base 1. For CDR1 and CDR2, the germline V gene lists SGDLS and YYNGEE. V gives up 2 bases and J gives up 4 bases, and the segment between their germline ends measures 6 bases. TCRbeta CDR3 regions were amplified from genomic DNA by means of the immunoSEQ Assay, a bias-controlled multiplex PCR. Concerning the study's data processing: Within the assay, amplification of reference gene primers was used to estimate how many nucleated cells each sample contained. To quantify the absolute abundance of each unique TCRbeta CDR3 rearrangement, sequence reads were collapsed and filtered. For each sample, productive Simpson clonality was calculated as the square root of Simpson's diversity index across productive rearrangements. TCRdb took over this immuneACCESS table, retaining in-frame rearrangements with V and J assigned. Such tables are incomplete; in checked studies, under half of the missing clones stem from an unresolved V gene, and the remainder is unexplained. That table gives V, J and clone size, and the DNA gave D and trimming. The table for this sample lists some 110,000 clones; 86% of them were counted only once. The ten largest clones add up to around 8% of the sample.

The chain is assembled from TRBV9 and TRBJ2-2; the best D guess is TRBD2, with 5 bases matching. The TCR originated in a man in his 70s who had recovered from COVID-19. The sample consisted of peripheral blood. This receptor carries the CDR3 CASSVRGTGELFF. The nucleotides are TGTGCCAGCAGCGTCCGGGGCACCGGGGAGCTGTTTTTT.